This T cell receptor (beta chain) was recovered during a study of Graves' ophthalmopathy and Graves' hyperthyroidism (dated by TCRdb to between 2017 and 2018). Looking at the study overall: Peripheral blood was collected before any treatment was given, at the time of initial diagnosis. The study used signatures of the TCR beta repertoire to tell Graves' ophthalmopathy apart from Graves' hyperthyroidism and to predict which patients would progress to ophthalmopathy. In total, some 130 blood samples were TCR-sequenced: some 40 ophthalmopathy, approximately 75 hyperthyroidism and some 17 hyperthyroidism-to-ophthalmopathy patients. To explore V-J signatures that separate ophthalmopathy from hyperthyroidism, a discovery set of about 98 patients was enrolled, consisting of under 50 with ophthalmopathy and approximately 60 with stable hyperthyroidism. An independent validation cohort was composed of 18 hyperthyroidism patients and 17 patients who later progressed from hyperthyroidism to ophthalmopathy. In over 5 hyperthyroidism patients, the T-cell repertoires found in thyroid tissue were compared with those found in blood. Following sample collection, hyperthyroidism patients were given methimazole at a starting dose of 30 mg daily, and ophthalmopathy patients were given high-dose intravenous methylprednisolone. The 100 discovery patients were randomly split 7:3 into training and test sets. Points the paper makes about the study in general: Sample size was not predetermined statistically, and investigators were not blinded to group allocation. Ophthalmopathy was separated from stable hyperthyroidism by the 13-signature model with 85% to 90% sensitivity and about 81% specificity in cross-validation and with 80%/75% in the test set. Most expanded thyroid clonotypes with frequency above 0.001 were also detected in blood, suggesting blood repertoires may reflect the thyroid immune response. In validation, the model predicted ophthalmopathy progression with about 70% sensitivity and approximately 75% specificity; 12 predicted patients were CT-confirmed with GO in a median of roughly 6.8 months.

Reading from cysteine to phenylalanine, the CDR3 counts 14 amino acids. Only the CDR3 DNA is retained, 42 bases long and in frame from the first base. CDR1 is given as DFQATT and CDR2 as SNEGSKA, both from the germline V gene (reference sequence). Note on this clonotype: No antigen is known for it. One junction end does not reproduce the germline sequence, and a read error may be involved.

Hyperthyroidism was defined as stable when no progression to ophthalmopathy occurred within 18 months of follow-up. Patients with hyperthyroidism were aged 18 to 65 years, had been newly diagnosed, and had a disease duration of less than 2 months. Patients were excluded if they had other autoimmune diseases, uncontrolled infections, pregnancy or lactation. Clinical symptoms, serum thyroxine, TRAb, thyroid ultrasound and orbital computed tomography were used for diagnosis. Ficoll-Paque density gradient centrifugation was used to isolate PBMCs from approximately 10 ml of fresh peripheral blood. Total RNA was extracted using Trizol reagent, and RNA quality was checked on an Agilent 2100 Bioanalyzer. For repertoire sequencing, TCR beta CDR3 regions were amplified from RNA transcripts. A first-round RT-PCR used HTBI primers with the Qiagen OneStep RT-PCR kit, followed by a second-round multiplex PCR, size selection and purification. Sequencing of the libraries was carried out on an Illumina HiSeq2000 in paired-end mode with 100 bp reads. As for the original processing: SOAPnuke was used to process the reads, removing any read that contained adapters or uncalled bases, had a mean Phred below 15, or lacked an exact match to the constant primer or identifier. COPE v1.2.5 was used to merge the high-quality paired reads. Unique nucleotide sequences were defined as clonotypes and aligned to IMGT TRB V, D and J references using MiTCR v1.1. Analysis was restricted to V-J combinations with a frequency above 0.0001, which covered 98% to 99.2% of repertoires. For each V-J combination, a TCR clonal expansion and chaos score was defined as the ratio of F50 clonal expansion to chaos observed in the TCRdist matrix. Features were reduced by Welch's t-statistics and random forest to approximately 13 V-J combinations, which fed a naive Bayes classifier. The similarity between thyroid and blood repertoires was quantified using the Morisita-Horn index. TCRdb reran the public reads through fastp at Q25 and MiXCR, keeping productive beta chains. Records with the same CDR3 protein are collapsed into one entry carrying the most frequent genes and DNA. Here the V and J calls rest on TCRdb's processing, not on the authors' analysis. The sample table shows about 620,000 distinct CDR3 sequences, and approximately 22% are seen once. The ten largest clones take up 7.1% of the sample.

The sequence is built from TRBV20-1 and TRBJ2-2; the D gene is tentatively TRBD1 or TRBD2, each matching 5 bases. The specimen sequenced was peripheral blood. This TCR came from a woman between 18 and 29 years old with stable Graves' hyperthyroidism. Some clones in this sample may be carry-over from other donors' samples. Donor details come from another sample of the same person, matched by shared clones. CDR3 loop: CSTRDLGTAGELFF. The base sequence is TGCAGTACTAGAGATCTCGGGACGGCCGGGGAGCTGTTTTTT.